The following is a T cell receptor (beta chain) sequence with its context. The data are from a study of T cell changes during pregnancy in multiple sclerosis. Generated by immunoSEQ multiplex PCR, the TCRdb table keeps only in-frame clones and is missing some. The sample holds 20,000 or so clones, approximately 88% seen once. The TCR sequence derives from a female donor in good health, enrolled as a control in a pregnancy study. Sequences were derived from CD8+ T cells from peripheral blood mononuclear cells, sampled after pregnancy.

CDR3 sequence: CASRGLEGYTF. The DNA of the CDR3 is TGTGCCAGCAGGGGGCTTGAGGGCTACACCTTC. The chain links TRBV9 to TRBJ1-2; D may be TRBD1 (5 bases). This CDR3 contains 11 residues. Trimming shortened V by 5 bases and J by 8 bases, and 10 bases separated the two germline ends. The germline gives CDR1 SGDLS, CDR2 YYNGEE.